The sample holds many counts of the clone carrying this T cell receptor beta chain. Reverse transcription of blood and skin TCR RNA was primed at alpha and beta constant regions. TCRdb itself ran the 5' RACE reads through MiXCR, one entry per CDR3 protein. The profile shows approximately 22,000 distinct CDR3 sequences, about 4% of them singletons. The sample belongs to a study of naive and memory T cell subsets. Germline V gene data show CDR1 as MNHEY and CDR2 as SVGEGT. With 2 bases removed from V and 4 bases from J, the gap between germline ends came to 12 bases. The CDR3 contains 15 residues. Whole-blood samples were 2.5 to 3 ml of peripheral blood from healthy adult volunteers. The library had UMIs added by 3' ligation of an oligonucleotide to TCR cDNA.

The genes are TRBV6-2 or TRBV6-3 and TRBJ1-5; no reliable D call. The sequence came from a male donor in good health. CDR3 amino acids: CASSYGPLANQPQHF. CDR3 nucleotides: TGTGCCAGCAGTTACGGTCCGTTGGCGAATCAGCCCCAGCATTTT.